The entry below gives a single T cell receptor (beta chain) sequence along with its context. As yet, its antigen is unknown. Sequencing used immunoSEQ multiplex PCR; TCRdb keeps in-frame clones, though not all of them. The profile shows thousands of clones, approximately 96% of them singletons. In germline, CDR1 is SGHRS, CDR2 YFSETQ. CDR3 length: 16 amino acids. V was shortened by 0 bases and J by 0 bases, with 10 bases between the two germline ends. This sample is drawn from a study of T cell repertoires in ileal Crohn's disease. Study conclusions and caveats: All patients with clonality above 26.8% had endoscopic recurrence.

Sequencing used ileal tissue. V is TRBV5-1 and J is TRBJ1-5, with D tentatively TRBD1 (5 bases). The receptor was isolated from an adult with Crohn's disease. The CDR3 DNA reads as TGCGCCAGCAGCTTGGCCGCGGGGGATAGCAATCAGCCCCAGCATTTT. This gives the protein CASSLAAGDSNQPQHF.